One and the same sample provided the 30 T cell receptor beta chains below, sequenced in a study of CD8 T cells in Susac syndrome. A quantity of about 0.5 to 1 ug RNA underwent reverse transcription using random hexamers. From the immunoSEQ multiplex PCR reads, TCRdb called clonotypes with MiXCR, one entry per CDR3 protein. The sample holds 95,000 to 150,000 distinct CDR3 sequences, approximately 96% seen once. Sequences were obtained from CD4+ T cells from PBMCs. These receptors were taken from a human donor in good health.

This sequence joins TRBV30 and TRBJ1-1, with D possibly matching TRBD1 (6 bases). Trimming shortened V by 2 bases and J by 1 base, and 8 bases separated the two germline ends. CDR3 length: 13 residues. Germline CDR1 reads GTSNPN; CDR2 reads SVGIG (reference sequence). CDR3 protein: CAWSRRGNTEAFF. CDR3 in DNA: TGTGCCTGGAGTCGCAGGGGGAACACTGAAGCTTTCTTT.

The chain combines TRBV7-2 with TRBJ2-1; D might be TRBD2 (6 bases). The length of the CDR3 is 15 residues. Trimming removed 7 bases from V and 3 bases from J, with 16 bases in between. In germline, CDR1 is SGHTA, CDR2 FQGNSA. The CDR3 is CASTRLGSGYNEQFF. The CDR3 bases are TGTGCCAGCACCCGATTAGGTAGCGGCTACAATGAGCAGTTCTTC. Using reference TRBV7-2 and TRBJ2-1 for the parts outside the CDR3, the full variable domain is GAGVSQSPSNKVTEKGKDVELRCDPISGHTALYWYRQSLGQGLEFLIYFQGNSAPDKSGLPSDRFSAERTGGSVSTLTIQRTQQEDSAVYLCASTRLGSGYNEQFFGPGTRLTVL.

The chain employs TRBV3-1 and TRBJ1-1, with D maybe TRBD1 (5 bases). This CDR3 contains 14 residues. Germline loops: CDR1 LGHDT, CDR2 YNNKEL (reference sequence). The V and J ends lost 0 bases and 8 bases respectively, with 13 bases between them. For the CDR3, the DNA is TGTGCCAGCAGCCAAGATTACGGGGGTGGGGAAGCTTTCTTT. It translates to CASSQDYGGGEAFF.

This chain uses TRBV3-1 with TRBJ2-1, with 9 nucleotides matching TRBD2. Germline V CDR1 and CDR2: LGHDT, YNNKEL (reference sequence). J lost 7 bases, V lost 2 bases, and 9 bases had no gene match. The CDR3 runs to 16 residues. The CDR3 loop is CASSQFWTSDPNEQFF. CDR3 sequence (DNA): TGTGCCAGCAGCCAATTTTGGACTAGCGACCCTAATGAGCAGTTCTTC.

This clonotype was seen only once. In DNA form, the CDR3 reads TGTGCCAGCAGCTTCCGACAGGGCAATCAGCCCCAGCATTTT. It yields the protein CASSFRQGNQPQHF. V and J are TRBV6-2 or TRBV6-3 and TRBJ1-5, with D maybe TRBD1 (6 bases). Trimming took off 6 bases at V and 2 bases at J, with 11 bases between the two ends. The V gene's germline CDR1 is MNHEY and CDR2 SVGEGT. The CDR3 runs to 14 residues.

With regard to this clonotype: An end of the junction differs from the germline gene, which may be a read error. The chain couples TRBV3-1 to TRBJ2-7; the match to TRBD1 covers 7 bases. The germline V gene has CDR1 LGHDT and CDR2 YNNKEL (reference sequence). The CDR3 consists of 17 residues. The CDR3 is CASSQDAGTVLSYKQYF. CDR3 bases: TGTGCCAGCAGCCAAGATGCCGGGACAGTGCTAAGCTACAAGCAGTACTTC.

The chain is built from TRBV7-2 and TRBJ1-2; TRBD1 agrees at 8 bases. V dropped 0 bases and J dropped 8; count of bases not matched to a gene: 11. The length of the CDR3 is 16 residues. Germline-derived CDR1 and CDR2 are SGHTA and FQGNSA. The CDR3: CASSLARDRTAWGYTF. CDR3 nucleotide sequence: TGTGCCAGCAGCTTAGCTCGGGACAGGACGGCGTGGGGCTACACCTTC.

Written as DNA, the CDR3 is TGCAGCGGATTGTACCCCAGAAACACCATATATTTT. It yields the protein CSGLYPRNTIYF. J is TRBJ1-3 and V is TRBV29-1, with unresolved D. Germline values: CDR1 SQVTM, CDR2 ANQGSEA. The V end lost 7 bases, the J end lost 5 bases, and 12 bases lay between the germline ends. CDR3 length: 12 residues.

The V call is TRBV7-9, the J call TRBJ1-2, with 9 bases lining up with TRBD1. J gave up 0 bases and V 7 bases, and 9 bases lay outside the gene matches. The CDR3 covers 16 residues. Germline V gives CDR1 SEHNR, CDR2 FQNEAQ (reference sequence). The CDR3 DNA is TGTGCCAGCAATTCCGGGACAGGGTTAGCTAACTATGGCTACACCTTC. The encoded protein is CASNSGTGLANYGYTF.

The CDR3 nucleotides are TGTGCCAGCAGCTTAGGGGGAGGAGTACCTTTCTTT. Protein product: CASSLGGGVPFF. V is TRBV13 and J is TRBJ1-1; the D is unclear. From germline, CDR1 is PRHDT and CDR2 FYEKMQ (reference sequence). V was cut by 0 bases and J by 12 bases, with 11 bases left in between. The CDR3 is 12 residues long.

The rearrangement joins TRBV5-1 to TRBJ2-5, with no clear D. The CDR3 runs 16 residues. Trimming took off 0 bases at V and 1 base at J, with 13 bases between the two ends. The germline gives CDR1 SGHRS, CDR2 YFSETQ. DNA of the CDR3: TGCGCCAGCAGCTTGGCCGCCCGCCAGCTCCAAGAGACCCAGTACTTC. Its translation is CASSLAARQLQETQYF.

The rearrangement links TRBV14 to TRBJ2-7; TRBD2 matches at 12 bases. CDR1 is SGHDN, CDR2 FVKESK, per germline. The CDR3 has 15 residues. The V gene end was trimmed by 4 bases and the J gene end by 6 bases; junction bases not matched to a gene: 7. In nucleotides, the CDR3 is TGTGCCAGCAGCCGACTAGCGGGAGCCCTCGGCGAGCAGTACTTC. It translates to CASSRLAGALGEQYF.

This clonotype was counted only a few times. The V and J genes are TRBV6-5 and TRBJ2-3, with D maybe TRBD2 (5 bases). Germline V gene sequence: CDR1 MNHEY, CDR2 SVGAGI. V was cut by 3 bases and J by 0 bases, with 10 bases left in between. The CDR3 contains 15 residues. This chain's CDR3 is CASSYSGSSTDTQYF. The DNA of the CDR3 is TGTGCCAGCAGTTATTCGGGGTCTAGCACAGATACGCAGTATTTT.

The V gene is TRBV2, the J gene TRBJ2-7, with 10 bases that match TRBD2. Germline values: CDR1 SNHLY, CDR2 FYNNEI. Losses at the gene ends were 1 base for V and 5 bases for J; bases not matched to a gene: 5. The CDR3 sequence is 15 residues long. The CDR3: CASSEGGTSVNEQYF. The CDR3 region has the DNA TGTGCCAGCAGTGAAGGGGGGACTAGCGTAAACGAGCAGTACTTC.

J is TRBJ2-3 and V is TRBV10-3; D not certain. Germline V gives CDR1 ENHRY, CDR2 SYGVKD. The CDR3 covers 13 residues. With 2 bases removed from V and 4 bases from J, the gap between germline ends came to 7 bases. The CDR3 bases are TGTGCCATCAGTGAGACCGCCGCAGATACGCAGTATTTT. Translated: CAISETAADTQYF.

The V and J genes are TRBV7-2 and TRBJ2-1; D unclear. With 5 bases removed from V and 10 bases from J, the gap between germline ends came to 12 bases. The CDR3 spans 12 residues. Germline V gene lookup returns CDR1 SGHTA and CDR2 FQGNSA. The CDR3 reads CASSPEVGEQFF. For the CDR3, the DNA is TGTGCCAGCAGCCCCGAAGTGGGGGAGCAGTTCTTC.

The rearrangement links TRBV9 to TRBJ2-2; 7 bases map to TRBD2. This CDR3 has 18 residues. Unmatched junction bases numbered 8, after V lost 0 bases and J lost 0 bases. The V gene's germline CDR1 is SGDLS and CDR2 YYNGEE. The DNA for the CDR3 is TGTGCCAGCAGCGTAGGGCTGGCTAGCGGTTCGAACACCGGGGAGCTGTTTTTT. Its translation is CASSVGLASGSNTGELFF.

J is TRBJ2-7 and V is TRBV20-1; 8 bases agree with TRBD2. The CDR3 length is 15 residues. V lost 0 bases and J lost 3; bases outside the gene matches: 7. Germline CDR1 reads DFQATT; CDR2 reads SNEGSKA (reference sequence). The CDR3 nucleotides read TGCAGTGCTAGAGATTCCCTCGGGGGGGGCTACGAGCAGTACTTC. It yields the protein CSARDSLGGGYEQYF.

The chain employs TRBV9 and TRBJ2-5; 10 positions agree with TRBD2. V lost 0 bases, J lost 1 base, and 6 bases stayed unmatched. CDR1 SGDLS and CDR2 YYNGEE come from the germline V gene. The CDR3 covers 17 residues. The chain's CDR3 is CASSVGWTSGLQETQYF. CDR3 in DNA: TGTGCCAGCAGCGTAGGCTGGACTAGCGGTCTCCAAGAGACCCAGTACTTC.

The rearrangement uses TRBV20-1 and TRBJ2-1, with D tentatively TRBD1 or TRBD2 (5 bases each). The germline gives CDR1 DFQATT, CDR2 SNEGSKA (reference sequence). The V end was cut by 3 bases, the J end by 0 bases, with 15 bases between. The CDR3 runs 16 residues. CDR3 DNA sequence: TGCAGTGCTAGTCAACCCGGGACCCCCTCCTACAATGAGCAGTTCTTC. This translates into CSASQPGTPSYNEQFF.

The rearrangement joins TRBV2 to TRBJ1-2; no clear D gene. The CDR3 loop spans 14 amino acids. The germline V and J ends were trimmed by 3 bases and 6 bases, with 14 bases remaining between them. Germline CDR1 and CDR2: SNHLY and FYNNEI. This CDR3 reads CASSDLSRGDGYTF. In nucleotides, the CDR3 is TGTGCCAGCAGTGACCTCTCCCGCGGGGATGGCTACACCTTC.

The gene calls are TRBV27 and TRBJ1-1; D possibly corresponds to TRBD1 (5 bases). Per the germline V gene, CDR1 is MNHEY and CDR2 is SMNVEV (reference sequence). The CDR3 runs 12 residues. Deletions cut 10 bases from V and 2 bases from J, with 11 bases between. The CDR3, as DNA: TGTGCCACGTGGGGGGGTAACACTGAAGCTTTCTTT. Residues: CATWGGNTEAFF.

The table lists this clonotype with a count of one. This chain connects TRBV3-1 to TRBJ1-6; TRBD1 matches 10 bases. Germline V gene data show CDR1 as LGHDT and CDR2 as YNNKEL (reference sequence). The CDR3 totals 15 residues. V lost 3 bases to trimming and J lost 9 bases; unmatched junction nucleotides: 5. CDR3 DNA sequence: TGTGCCAGCAGCCATTCCCGGGACAGGGGTTCACCCCTCCACTTT. It codes for CASSHSRDRGSPLHF.

J is TRBJ1-1 and V is TRBV5-1, with no clear D. Germline CDR1 and CDR2: SGHRS and YFSETQ. V was clipped by 4 bases and J by 1 base, with 11 bases between them. This CDR3 has 14 amino acids. The CDR3 protein is CASSMTSGNTEAFF. DNA of the CDR3: TGCGCCAGCAGCATGACATCGGGGAACACTGAAGCTTTCTTT.

The rearrangement links TRBV18 to TRBJ1-2; TRBD1 matches at 8 bases. Trimming took 6 bases from V and 3 from J; bases not matched to a gene: 9. The CDR3 runs to 15 residues. CDR1 is KGHSH and CDR2 is LQKENI in the germline V gene. The CDR3 region is CASSHRQGKYYGYTF. CDR3 in DNA: TGTGCCAGCTCCCACCGACAGGGGAAATACTATGGCTACACCTTC.

This rearrangement joins TRBV25-1 to TRBJ2-1, with 11 bases lining up with TRBD2. The CDR3 has 16 amino acids. CDR1 MGHDK and CDR2 SYGVNS come from the germline V gene. Trimming removed 4 bases from V and 3 bases from J; junction bases left unmatched: 5. For the CDR3, the DNA is TGTGCCAGCAGTGGCCCACTAGCGGGAGTCTACAATGAGCAGTTCTTC. Protein: CASSGPLAGVYNEQFF.

This chain links TRBV18 with TRBJ2-5; unclear D gene. Germline V gene data show CDR1 as KGHSH and CDR2 as LQKENI. This CDR3 spans 13 amino acids. The ends were cut back, 1 base at V and 3 bases at J, with 6 bases in the middle. The CDR3 spells CASSPRLEETQYF. In nucleotides, the CDR3 is TGTGCCAGCTCACCACGGTTGGAAGAGACCCAGTACTTC.

The sample holds one count of this clonotype. The rearrangement uses TRBV15 and TRBJ2-3; possibly TRBD1 for D (6 bases). This CDR3 comprises 13 residues. The germline V gene encodes CDR1 LNHNV and CDR2 YYDKDF (reference sequence). Trimming removed 8 bases from V and 4 bases from J, with 13 bases in between. The CDR3, as DNA: TGTGCCACCGGGACACGGGGTTCAGATACGCAGTATTTT. Its protein product is CATGTRGSDTQYF.

This chain joins TRBV5-1 and TRBJ2-3; D is unclear. Looked up from germline, CDR1 is SGHRS and CDR2 is YFSETQ. The CDR3 has 16 amino acids. V lost 0 bases and J lost 0, with 11 bases in between. The CDR3 DNA is TGCGCCAGCAGCTTGGTTAGGGTTTCTAGCACAGATACGCAGTATTTT. Amino acid sequence: CASSLVRVSSTDTQYF.

The rearrangement joins TRBV5-1 to TRBJ2-1; D is possibly TRBD1 (5 bases). The germline V gene has CDR1 SGHRS and CDR2 YFSETQ. This CDR3 has 15 residues. The germline V and J ends were trimmed by 0 bases and 2 bases, with 9 bases remaining between them. The CDR3 DNA follows: TGCGCCAGCAGCTTGGCAGGGCCTACCTACAATGAGCAGTTCTTC. It encodes CASSLAGPTYNEQFF.